These T cell receptor beta chains were read from a single sample in a study of T cell repertoires in ileal Crohn's disease. The method was immunoSEQ multiplex PCR; TCRdb's version includes in-frame clones alone and lacks a portion of them. The table includes about 14,000 clones, roughly nine tenths detected once. Specimen: ileal tissue. The receptors here all came from an adult with Crohn's disease. Both conserved end residues are part of each CDR3. Fields, in order: J gene, D gene, V gene, CDR3 DNA, CDR3 protein. D genes are given only for firm matches.

j_call: TRBJ2-1
d_call: TRBD1
v_call: TRBV7-2
cdr3_nt: TGTGCCAGCAGGTTTACAGGGGGAAGCAATGAGCAGTTCTTC
cdr3_aa: CASRFTGGSNEQFF

j_call: TRBJ2-7
d_call: TRBD1
v_call: TRBV7-2
cdr3_nt: TGTGCCAGCAGCACCGGGACAGGGAACCGCGAGCAGTACTTC
cdr3_aa: CASSTGTGNREQYF

j_call: TRBJ1-5
d_call: TRBD1
v_call: TRBV19
cdr3_nt: TGTGCCAGTAGTTCTTCGACAGGGAAAAATCAGCCCCAGCATTTT
cdr3_aa: CASSSSTGKNQPQHF

j_call: TRBJ2-7
d_call: TRBD1
v_call: TRBV6-1
cdr3_nt: TGTGCCAGCAGTGGGGACAGGTTCTCTTACGAGCAGTACTTC
cdr3_aa: CASSGDRFSYEQYF

j_call: TRBJ2-3
d_call: TRBD2
v_call: TRBV5-1
cdr3_nt: TGCGCCAGCAGCTGGACTAGCGGGAGCGGGTGGGCAGATACGCAGTATTTT
cdr3_aa: CASSWTSGSGWADTQYF

j_call: TRBJ2-7
d_call: NA
v_call: TRBV29-1
cdr3_nt: TGCAGCGTTGTTAGCGGCTACGAGCAGTACTTC
cdr3_aa: CSVVSGYEQYF

j_call: TRBJ1-1
d_call: NA
v_call: TRBV5-1
cdr3_nt: TGCGCCAGCAGCTTGACCGAGCTATTGACAGTTAACACTGAAGCTTTCTTT
cdr3_aa: CASSLTELLTVNTEAFF

j_call: TRBJ2-5
d_call: TRBD2
v_call: TRBV5-1
cdr3_nt: TGCGCCAGCAGCTGGACTAGCGGGAGTAGGGAGACCCAGTACTTC
cdr3_aa: CASSWTSGSRETQYF

j_call: TRBJ2-3
d_call: TRBD2
v_call: TRBV6-5
cdr3_nt: TGTGCCAGCAGTTACCTAGGACTAGCTACAGATACGCAGTATTTT
cdr3_aa: CASSYLGLATDTQYF

j_call: TRBJ2-2
d_call: NA
v_call: TRBV4-1
cdr3_nt: TGCGCCAGCAGCCAAGATCGTACACTAAACACCGGGGAGCTGTTTTTT
cdr3_aa: CASSQDRTLNTGELFF